What follows are 12 T cell receptor beta chains derived from one specimen sequenced in a study of blood T cell repertoires in COVID-19 (dated by TCRdb to 2019 to 2021). Library preparation was by the immunoSEQ multiplex PCR assay. Sourced from immuneACCESS, this table was stored by TCRdb with only in-frame sequences that have V and J called. A share of the clones is absent; for the studies checked, an unresolved V gene accounts for under half, and the remainder has no known explanation. The table for this sample lists about 190,000 clones; 80% to 90% of them were counted only once. The ten biggest clones cover around an eighth of the sample. The sequencing sample was made of peripheral blood. The origin of the receptors is a woman aged 70-85 years with COVID-19, enrolled during active disease.

The rearrangement links TRBV4-3 to TRBJ1-6; weak D call: TRBD1 (5 bases). Germline CDR1 LGHNA, CDR2 YSLEER. The CDR3 consists of 18 residues. Trimming pared 4 bases from V and 7 bases from J, leaving 23 bases between. CDR3 region: CASSPTKIGGGTNSPLHF. CDR3 coding DNA: TGCGCCAGCAGCCCTACAAAAATCGGGGGGGGTACCAATTCACCCCTCCACTTT.

This chain links TRBV29-1 with TRBJ2-2; 12 bases fit TRBD2. The CDR3 runs to 17 residues. CDR1 SQVTM and CDR2 ANQGSEA come from the germline V gene. Losses at the gene ends were 3 bases for V and 2 bases for J; bases not matched to a gene: 7. The CDR3 region has the DNA TGCAGCGTTGAGGGTCTAGCGGGAGGGCTAAACACCGGGGAGCTGTTTTTT. This sequence encodes CSVEGLAGGLNTGELFF.

The CDR3 coding sequence is TGTGCCAACAGGGACAGCAACACCGGGGAGCTGTTTTTT. It translates to CANRDSNTGELFF. The gene calls are TRBV10-3 and TRBJ2-2, with 7 bases lining up with TRBD1. The germline V gene has CDR1 ENHRY and CDR2 SYGVKD. This CDR3 region has 13 residues. J lost 2 bases, V lost 10 bases, and 4 bases had no gene match.

The J gene is TRBJ2-7, the V gene TRBV19; 7 nucleotides align to TRBD1. The CDR3 runs to 14 residues. After removal of 8 bases from V and 2 bases from J, the junction contained 9 bases not matched to a gene. The germline CDR1 and CDR2 sequences are LNHDA and SQIVND (reference sequence). CDR3 residues: CASARGTDTYEQYF. The CDR3 DNA sequence: TGTGCCAGTGCCAGGGGGACGGATACCTACGAGCAGTACTTC.

This clone was detected a few times. This CDR3 reads CASSTINSYEQYF. CDR3 DNA: TGTGCCAGCAGCACGATTAACAGCTACGAGCAGTACTTC. This sequence joins TRBV5-5 and TRBJ2-7; D ambiguous. The CDR3 extends over 13 amino acids. Germline-derived CDR1 and CDR2 are SGHKS and YYEKEE (reference sequence). The germline V and J ends were trimmed by 4 bases and 3 bases, with 11 bases remaining between them.

The CDR3 nucleotides read TGTGCCAGCAGCCCGGGACTAGGTGTGTACGAGCAGTACTTC. Translation: CASSPGLGVYEQYF. V is TRBV3-1 (or the pseudogene TRBV3-2) and J is TRBJ2-7; 8 nucleotides align to TRBD2. In germline, CDR1 is LGHDT, CDR2 YNNKEL (reference sequence). The junction had 6 bases not matched to a gene; V was cut back by 4 bases and J by 4 bases. CDR3 length: 14 amino acids.

The rearrangement joins TRBV3-1 (or the pseudogene TRBV3-2) to TRBJ2-3; D might be TRBD1 (5 bases). This CDR3 spans 15 amino acids. Between the trimmed V and J ends, which lost 0 bases and 5 bases, there was a span of 12 bases. From germline, CDR1 is LGHDT and CDR2 YNNKEL (reference sequence). CDR3 in amino acids: CASSQDLREGDTQYF. The CDR3 bases are TGTGCCAGCAGCCAAGATCTCAGGGAAGGAGATACGCAGTATTTT.

The genes are TRBV6-5 and TRBJ1-4; perhaps TRBD1 as D (6 bases). V gave up 5 bases and J gave up 3 bases, with 10 bases separating them. The CDR3 is made up of 14 amino acids. Germline-derived CDR1 and CDR2 are MNHEY and SVGAGI. In DNA form, the CDR3 reads TGTGCCAGCAGTCACAGGGAGTCTAATGAAAAACTGTTTTTT. Translated, it gives CASSHRESNEKLFF.

The rearrangement links TRBV30 to TRBJ2-1; D is ambiguous. Trimming pared 4 bases from V and 2 bases from J, leaving 6 bases between. This CDR3 is built from 12 residues. The germline gives CDR1 GTSNPN, CDR2 SVGIG (reference sequence). The CDR3 DNA is TGTGCCTGGAATTTAGCCTACAATGAGCAGTTCTTC. Encoded protein: CAWNLAYNEQFF.

The rearrangement uses TRBV6-5 and TRBJ1-2, with 7 positions matching TRBD1. V lost 2 bases to trimming and J lost 6 bases; unmatched junction nucleotides: 9. The CDR3 sequence is 15 residues long. Germline values: CDR1 MNHEY, CDR2 SVGAGI. For the CDR3, the DNA is TGTGCCAGCAGTTACGAAACAGGGGTGGGGCATGGCTACACCTTC. Residues: CASSYETGVGHGYTF.

The chain recombines TRBV20-1 with TRBJ1-6; 7 nucleotides line up with TRBD1. The junction had 5 bases not matched to a gene; V was cut back by 3 bases and J by 6 bases. CDR1 and CDR2 (germline): DFQATT, SNEGSKA (reference sequence). CDR3 size: 14 residues. The CDR3 DNA sequence: TGCAGTGCTAGTTCGGGACAGCCTAATTCACCCCTCCACTTT. This gives the protein CSASSGQPNSPLHF.

This clone was detected once. The chain recombines TRBV30 with TRBJ1-5; D call uncertain. The CDR3 has 14 amino acids. Trimming removed 0 bases from V and 7 bases from J, with 13 bases in between. Germline values: CDR1 GTSNPN, CDR2 SVGIG (reference sequence). CDR3 nucleotide sequence: TGTGCCTGGAGTGTCGATGAGGGTAAACAGCCCCAGCATTTT. This sequence encodes CAWSVDEGKQPQHF.